The 2 T cell receptor beta chains reported below all come from one sample, sequenced in a study of cytomegalovirus exposure and HLA in healthy donors. PCR employed 60 Vbeta and 13 Jbeta primers. Produced via immunoSEQ multiplex PCR; TCRdb's table is partial and in-frame only. The sample yields under 200,000 clones, roughly 82% seen once. Sample: PBMCs. The receptor set was obtained from a middle-aged man in good health and CMV-seropositive.

This rearrangement joins TRBV2 to TRBJ1-1; possible D gene TRBD1, 5 bases. CDR1 and CDR2 (germline): SNHLY, FYNNEI. Trimming removed 3 bases at V and 4 bases at J, with 12 bases between. This CDR3 comprises 14 residues. DNA for the CDR3: TGTGCCAGCAGTGAGAAGGGGCCTGGCACTGAAGCTTTCTTT. Its protein product is CASSEKGPGTEAFF.

This clone was seen just once. The chain uses TRBV18 and TRBJ1-1, with TRBD1 matching 9 bases. The CDR3 has 16 amino acids. Germline-derived CDR1 and CDR2 are KGHSH and LQKENI. The V and J ends lost 2 bases and 4 bases, in that order; junction bases with no gene match: 8. For the CDR3, the DNA is TGTGCCAGCTCACCAAAGGAAATGACAGGGGGCACTGAAGCTTTCTTT. Amino acid sequence: CASSPKEMTGGTEAFF.